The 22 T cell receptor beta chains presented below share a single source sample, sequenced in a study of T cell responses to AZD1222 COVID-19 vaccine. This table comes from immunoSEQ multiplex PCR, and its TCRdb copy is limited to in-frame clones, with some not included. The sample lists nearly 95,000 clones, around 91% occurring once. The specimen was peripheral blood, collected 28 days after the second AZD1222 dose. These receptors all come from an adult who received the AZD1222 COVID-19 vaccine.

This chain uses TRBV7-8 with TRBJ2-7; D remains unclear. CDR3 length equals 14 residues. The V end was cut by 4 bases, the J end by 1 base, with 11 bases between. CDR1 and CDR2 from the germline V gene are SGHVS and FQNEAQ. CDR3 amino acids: CASSSDSLSYEQYF. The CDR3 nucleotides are TGTGCCAGCAGCTCGGATAGCCTTTCCTACGAGCAGTACTTC.

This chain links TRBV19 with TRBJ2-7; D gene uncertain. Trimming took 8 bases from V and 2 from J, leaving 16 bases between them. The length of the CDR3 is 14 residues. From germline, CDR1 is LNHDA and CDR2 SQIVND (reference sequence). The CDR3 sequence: CASGDRKRTYEQYF. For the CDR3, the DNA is TGTGCCAGTGGGGATAGGAAGAGAACCTACGAGCAGTACTTC.

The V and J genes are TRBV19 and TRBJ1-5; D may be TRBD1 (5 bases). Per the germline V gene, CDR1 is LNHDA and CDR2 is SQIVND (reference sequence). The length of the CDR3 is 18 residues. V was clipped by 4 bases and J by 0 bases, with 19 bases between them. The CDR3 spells CASSTPDTSSHSNQPQHF. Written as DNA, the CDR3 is TGTGCCAGTAGTACGCCGGACACGAGTTCGCATAGCAATCAGCCCCAGCATTTT.

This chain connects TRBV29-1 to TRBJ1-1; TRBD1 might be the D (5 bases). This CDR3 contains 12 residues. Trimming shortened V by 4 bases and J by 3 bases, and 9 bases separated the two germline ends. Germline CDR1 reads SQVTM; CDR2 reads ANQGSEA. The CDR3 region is CSVGGVYTEAFF. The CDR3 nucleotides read TGCAGCGTTGGGGGGGTTTACACTGAAGCTTTCTTT.

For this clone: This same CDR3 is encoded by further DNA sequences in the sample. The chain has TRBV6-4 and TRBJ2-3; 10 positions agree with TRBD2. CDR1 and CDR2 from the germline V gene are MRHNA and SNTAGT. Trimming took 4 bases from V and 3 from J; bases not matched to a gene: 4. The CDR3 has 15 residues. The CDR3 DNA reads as TGTGCCAGCAGTGCGAGCGGGGGGGCGACAGATACGCAGTATTTT. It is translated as CASSASGGATDTQYF.

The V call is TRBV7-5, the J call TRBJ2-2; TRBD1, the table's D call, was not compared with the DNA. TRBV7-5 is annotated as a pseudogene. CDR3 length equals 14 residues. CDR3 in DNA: TGTGCCAGAAGCTTACCAGGGCCCACCGGGGAGCTGTTTTTT. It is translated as CARSLPGPTGELFF.

In DNA, the CDR3 is TGTGCCAGCAGCAGAGACGATCCAACTGGAAACACCATATATTTT. Amino acid sequence: CASSRDDPTGNTIYF. The chain links TRBV9 to TRBJ1-3, with D unresolved. V gave up 4 bases and J gave up 2 bases, with 13 bases separating them. Germline CDR1 and CDR2: SGDLS and YYNGEE. This CDR3 is built from 15 residues.

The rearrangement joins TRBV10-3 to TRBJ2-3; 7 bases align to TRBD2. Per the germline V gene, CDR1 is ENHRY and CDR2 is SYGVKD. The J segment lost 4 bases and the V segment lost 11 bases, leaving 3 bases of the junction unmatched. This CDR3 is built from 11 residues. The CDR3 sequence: CALGGADTQYF. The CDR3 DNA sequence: TGTGCCTTGGGGGGGGCAGATACGCAGTATTTT.

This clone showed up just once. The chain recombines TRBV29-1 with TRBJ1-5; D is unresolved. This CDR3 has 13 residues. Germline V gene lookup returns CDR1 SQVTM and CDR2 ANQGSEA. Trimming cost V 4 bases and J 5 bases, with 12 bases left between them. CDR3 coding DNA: TGCAGCGTTGCCGGGATAGAGGATCAGCCCCAGCATTTT. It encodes CSVAGIEDQPQHF.

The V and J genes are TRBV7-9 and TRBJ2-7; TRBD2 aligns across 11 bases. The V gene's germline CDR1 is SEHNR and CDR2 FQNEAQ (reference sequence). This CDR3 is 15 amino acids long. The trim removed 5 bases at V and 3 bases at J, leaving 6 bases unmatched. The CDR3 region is CASSKLAGALYEQYF. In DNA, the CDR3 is TGTGCCAGCAGCAAACTAGCGGGAGCCCTCTACGAGCAGTACTTC. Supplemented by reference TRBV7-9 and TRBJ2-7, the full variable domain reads DTGVSQNPRHKITKRGQNVTFRCDPISEHNRLYWYRQTLGQGPEFLTYFQNEAQLEKSRLLSDRFSAERPKGSFSTLEIQRTEQGDSAMYLCASSKLAGALYEQYFGPGTRLTVT.

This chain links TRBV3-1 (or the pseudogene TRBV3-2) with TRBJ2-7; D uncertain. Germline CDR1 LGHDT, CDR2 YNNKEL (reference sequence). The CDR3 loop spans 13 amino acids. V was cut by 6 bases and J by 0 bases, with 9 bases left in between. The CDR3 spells CASSSQISYEQYF. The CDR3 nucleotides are TGTGCCAGCAGTTCCCAGATCTCCTACGAGCAGTACTTC.

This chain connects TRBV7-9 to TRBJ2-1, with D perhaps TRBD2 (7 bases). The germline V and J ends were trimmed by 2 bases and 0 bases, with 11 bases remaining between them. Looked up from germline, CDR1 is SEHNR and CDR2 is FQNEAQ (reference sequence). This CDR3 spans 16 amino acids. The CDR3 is CASSLIRGASYNEQFF. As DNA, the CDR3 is TGTGCCAGCAGCTTAATACGGGGGGCCTCCTACAATGAGCAGTTCTTC.

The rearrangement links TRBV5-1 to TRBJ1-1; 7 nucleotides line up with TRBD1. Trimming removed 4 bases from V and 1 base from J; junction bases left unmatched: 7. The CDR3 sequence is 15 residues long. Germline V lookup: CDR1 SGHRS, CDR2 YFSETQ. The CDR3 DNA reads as TGCGCCAGCAGCGCCACAGGGGAAGGGAACACTGAAGCTTTCTTT. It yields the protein CASSATGEGNTEAFF.

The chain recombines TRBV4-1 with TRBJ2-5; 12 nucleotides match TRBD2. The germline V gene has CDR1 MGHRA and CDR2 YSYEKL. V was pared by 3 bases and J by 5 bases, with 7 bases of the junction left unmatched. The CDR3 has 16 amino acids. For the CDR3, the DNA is TGCGCCAGCAGCCAGGTTCTAGCGGGGGGGCCCGAGACCCAGTACTTC. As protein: CASSQVLAGGPETQYF.

The CDR3 DNA reads TGTGCCAGCAGTGAAGCCCAGGGCTCCTACAATGAGCAGTTCTTC. This sequence encodes CASSEAQGSYNEQFF. J is TRBJ2-1 and V is TRBV6-1, with a tentative D call TRBD1 (5 bases). Trimming took off 0 bases at V and 0 bases at J, with 6 bases between the two ends. CDR3 length: 15 residues. Germline CDR1 reads MNHNS; CDR2 reads SASEGT.

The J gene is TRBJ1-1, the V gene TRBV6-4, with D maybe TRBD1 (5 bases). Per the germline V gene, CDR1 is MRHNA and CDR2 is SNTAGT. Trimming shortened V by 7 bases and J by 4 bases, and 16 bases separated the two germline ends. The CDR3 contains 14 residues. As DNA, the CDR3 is TGTGCCAGCACCCTGACTTCAGGGACCACTGAAGCTTTCTTT. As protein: CASTLTSGTTEAFF.

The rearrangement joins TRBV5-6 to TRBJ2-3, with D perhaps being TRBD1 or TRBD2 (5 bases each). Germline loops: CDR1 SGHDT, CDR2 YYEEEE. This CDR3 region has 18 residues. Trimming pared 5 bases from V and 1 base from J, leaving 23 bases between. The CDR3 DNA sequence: TGTGCCAGCAGTCGAACCGGGACCCAAAATTATCGCACAGATACGCAGTATTTT. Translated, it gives CASSRTGTQNYRTDTQYF.

The CDR3 sequence is CAWSAGQVPPDTQYF. The CDR3, as DNA: TGTGCCTGGAGTGCGGGACAGGTCCCCCCAGATACGCAGTATTTT. This chain uses TRBV30 with TRBJ2-3; 8 nucleotides line up with TRBD1. CDR1 and CDR2 (germline): GTSNPN, SVGIG (reference sequence). Trimming took 1 base from V and 4 from J; bases not matched to a gene: 7. The CDR3 length is 15 residues.

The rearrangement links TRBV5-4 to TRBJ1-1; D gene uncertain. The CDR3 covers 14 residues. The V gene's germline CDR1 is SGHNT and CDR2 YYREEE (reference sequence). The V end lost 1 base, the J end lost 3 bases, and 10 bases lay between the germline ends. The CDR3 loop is CASSLPPGYTEAFF. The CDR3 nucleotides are TGTGCCAGCAGCTTGCCCCCAGGATACACTGAAGCTTTCTTT.

In DNA form, the CDR3 reads TGTGCCAGCAGCTTAGGTAGATCTACAGGCTATGGCTACACCTTC. It codes for CASSLGRSTGYGYTF. The V gene is TRBV7-2, the J gene TRBJ1-2; D may be TRBD1 (5 bases). The CDR3 length is 15 residues. V was clipped by 1 base and J by 4 bases, with 13 bases between them. CDR1 SGHTA and CDR2 FQGNSA come from the germline V gene.

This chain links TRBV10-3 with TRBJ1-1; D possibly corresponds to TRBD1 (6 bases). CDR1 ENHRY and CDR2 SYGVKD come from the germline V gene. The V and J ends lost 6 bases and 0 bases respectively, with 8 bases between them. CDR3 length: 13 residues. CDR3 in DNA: TGTGCCATCAGCACAGGGATGAACACTGAAGCTTTCTTT. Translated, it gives CAISTGMNTEAFF.

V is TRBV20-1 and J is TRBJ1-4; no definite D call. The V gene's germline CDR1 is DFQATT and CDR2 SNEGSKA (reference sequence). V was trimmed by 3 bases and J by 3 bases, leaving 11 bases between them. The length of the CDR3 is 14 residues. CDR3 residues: CSASPPGANEKLFF. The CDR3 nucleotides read TGCAGTGCTAGTCCTCCAGGAGCTAATGAAAAACTGTTTTTT.